One T cell receptor beta chain is described in this entry. No antigen is known for it. Library generation was performed with the immunoSEQ multiplex PCR assay. For the multiplex PCR, a mixture combining 60 forward primers for TCR Vbeta segments and 13 reverse primers for TCR Jbeta segments was used. A multiplex PCR assay on genomic DNA amplified the CDR3 region of rearranged TCR beta genes. Amplified TCR beta libraries were sequenced as 87-base-pair reads on the Illumina HiSeq System. Per the source publication's procedure: A later analysis tallied roughly 80 million unique TCR beta chains across the approximately 670 repertoires, and around 12 million of those chains were shared by two or more donors. To remove PCR and sequencing errors, raw reads were error-corrected and collapsed into unique sequences using a nearest-neighbor algorithm that merged closely related sequences. Alignment of CDR3 sequences to IMGT reference sequences was used to assign V, D and J gene segments. For a sequence to be retained, at least a six-nucleotide match to both a V gene segment and a J gene segment was required. Rearrangements were classified as productive when the CDR3 lacked stop codons and remained in frame with V and J, and all other rearrangements were classified as non-productive. CDR3 was defined according to IMGT convention as the region running from the second conserved V-encoded cysteine to the conserved J-encoded phenylalanine. The earlier analysis of around 640 of the donors excluded sequences that lacked an unambiguous match to a single V gene segment. An earlier analysis of 587 of the donors called V segments functional above 56.7% productive rearrangements and segregating when the between-donor standard deviation exceeded 5%. A statistical classification framework was built to diagnose cytomegalovirus status from the catalog of TCR beta chain sequences. A later analysis assigned V and J genes by comparing TCR nucleotide sequences with IMGT/GENE-DB human TR gene sequences. In a later analysis, CDR3 sequences and most-parsimonious VDJ recombination scenarios were assigned using the TCRdist pipeline. In a later analysis, every TCR beta chain was defined by the combination of its CDR3 amino acid sequence and its V-gene family, and reads without a unique V-gene family were dropped. A later analysis removed nearly 600 highly shared, low-generation-probability nucleotide sequences to deal with suspected cross-contamination and a sequencing artifact. A later analysis calculated a clonal expansion index for each public chain from normalized within-repertoire ranks of inferred template counts. Generation probabilities in a later analysis came from a VDJ recombination model fitted to out-of-frame rearrangements, and those results were checked against IGoR. Hypergeometric tests were used in a later analysis to score TCR-TCR, TCR-HLA and TCR-CMV co-occurrence, with a repertoire-size bias correction applied to the TCR pairs. To estimate false discovery rates, a later analysis permuted the HLA or CMV assignments 20 times. In a later analysis, co-occurring TCRs were grouped using DBSCAN, with TCRdist sequence similarity added in when clustering inside HLA-allele-positive subsets. For co-occurrence clustering, repertoires with fewer than 30,000 or more than 120,000 public chains were excluded, along with roughly 5 repertoires with anomalous nucleotide sharing. The table comes from immuneACCESS by way of TCRdb, which keeps in-frame sequences with V and J called. Part of the clones is missing from these tables; in studies checked, under half for an unresolved V gene and the rest for unknown reasons. V, J and clone size reflect that table, while D and trimming were determined from the DNA. The sample's table covers roughly 120,000 clones. The ten largest clones take up roughly 3.7% of the sample.

The cohort was made up of approximately 700 healthy bone marrow donors. At the time of sampling, every cohort member was nominally healthy, though immune exposures that went unrecorded were likely present. The donor tested CMV seronegative and was one of the 352 seronegative cohort members. A peripheral blood sample was provided by each donor, and peripheral blood mononuclear cells were used for TCR beta sequencing. The Qiagen DNeasy Blood Extraction Kit was used to extract genomic DNA from the blood cell samples. These data belong to a study of cytomegalovirus exposure and HLA in healthy donors (dated by TCRdb to the late 2010s). About the investigation overall: An earlier analysis of approximately 640 of the donors reported 276 Gb of sequence data and more than 90 million unique TCR beta sequences from some 180 million T cells. Several DR-DQ haplotypes were handled as single units for association and clustering because linkage in the cohort was strong. Typing coverage differed by locus: A, B, C, DRB1 and DQB1 were typed in about 620-630 donors, DQA1 in 522, DPA1 in some 610, and DPB1 in just under 490. To study patterns of TCR occurrence, a later analysis re-analyzed previously published TCR beta repertoires from 550 to 800 donors and added high-resolution HLA genotyping. The study was designed to test whether signatures of past pathogen exposure could be identified by cataloging public T cell receptors. About 280 gigabases of sequencing data and 80 million or so unique TCR sequences were included in an early release covering 550 to 800 HLA-typed donors. Genome-wide SNP genotypes for about 65% of the 666 donors were used in a later genetic analysis, which treated that subset as a discovery cohort. Rather than drawing on any new phenotypic data, the later analysis identified candidate immune exposures from TCR beta sequences and the way those sequences occurred across donors. To decide whether each TCR beta V gene segment behaved as functional or pseudogenic, an earlier analysis of 587 of the donors relied on high-throughput TCR beta sequencing. HLA typing covered class I and class II loci at four-digit resolution. Alongside the repertoire data, information on donor age, sex, ethnicity and CMV serostatus was compiled. On average, approximately 250,000 unique TCR beta nucleotide sequences were sequenced per donor among some 430 genotyped donors of the cohort, with roughly 20% of those sequences being non-productive. The study used immunosequencing to profile the T cell repertoires of several hundred subjects and linked those repertoires to cytomegalovirus serostatus. To predict cytomegalovirus infection status, the study combined high-throughput TCR immunosequencing, statistical association of individual TCRs with disease status, and machine learning. All discovery cohort repertoires had been generated using a single sequencing platform. In addition to the first cohort of approximately 670 subjects, a separate validation cohort of approximately 110 different subjects was used. Of the 398 genotyped donors, 65% to 90% fell in the genetic ancestry cluster associated with self-reported Caucasian donors. What the authors observed across the whole study: In vitro tests confirmed that a few of the cytomegalovirus-associated TCR beta chains recognize cytomegalovirus antigens. In an earlier analysis of 587 of the donors, most TCR beta V segments appeared in productive rearrangements about 87% or about 30% of the time, broadly matching IMGT annotations. Specific HLA alleles were associated with 15,000 to 20,000 TCR beta sequences at a false discovery rate of 0.05 in a later analysis. A total of 150 to 200 TCR beta chains were listed by the study as associated with cytomegalovirus. The sequencing pipeline was judged likely to have produced a cluster of highly shared sequence variants as a technical artifact. In a later analysis, most CMV-associated TCR beta chains were found to appear HLA-restricted, with HLA associations seemingly driven largely by CMV exposure. Because counts were too low, roughly 17 rarely observed V segments, including chromosome 9 orphons, were left out of the earlier analysis of roughly 600 of the donors. Cytomegalovirus status was reported to be diagnosed by the classifier with high specificity and sensitivity in both the original and validation cohorts. An association between a missense DCLRE1C variant and V-gene and J-gene trimming of TCR beta chains was found in a later genetic analysis and replicated in an independent cohort. Immune exposure information for the cohort was limited to CMV serostatus. According to a later analysis, TCR association rates differed among HLA loci, with DRB1 alleles showing the most associated TCRs and HLA-C alleles showing the fewest. Correlated functional status among segregating V segments might be attributable to linkage disequilibrium, but an unknown experimental factor could not be ruled out. The cohort was sequenced for TCR beta chains only, and without alpha or paired-chain data the features that could be detected were limited. A further reported finding was that TCR beta sequences accurately predicted the HLA-A and HLA-B alleles for most subjects in the first cohort. In a later analysis, several top co-occurrence clusters were reported to appear linked to parvovirus B19, influenza, CMV and Epstein-Barr virus. The authors suggested that the approach could potentially be extended to other disease states and immunological phenotypes. HLA typing was unavailable for some donors at each locus, so association tests used only the typed subset. In a later analysis, HLA-associated TCR beta chains showed more clonal expansion and lower generation probabilities than non-associated chains that were equally common. In a later genetic analysis, fewer N-insertions in productive TCRs were reported among donors in an Asian-associated ancestry cluster than the roughly 700-donor mean. Sequencing depth was assumed to be roughly uniform across donors in the presence/absence analyses, though that assumption may not hold. While some public TCRs were present in many individuals, most TCR sequences turned up only very rarely across donors. When HLA alleles, especially DR and DQ, strongly co-occurred, attributing TCR associations to individual alleles was difficult.

This clonotype was obtained from a man aged 30 to 39 in good health and CMV-seronegative. The specimen was PBMCs.

The nucleotide sequence reads TGTGCCAGCAGCTTGGGGGGGCGCGACACTGAAGCTTTCTTT. This translates into CASSLGGRDTEAFF. The rearranged chain carries TRBV5-4 and TRBJ1-1; D gene: possibly TRBD1, on 6 matching bases. CDR1 and CDR2 (SGHNT, YYREEE) derive from the germline V gene (reference sequence). Inclusive of the bounding cysteine and phenylalanine, the CDR3 is 14 residues long. The DNA shown is the 42-base CDR3, in frame from base 1. The trim is 0 bases for V and 3 bases for J, with a gap of 9 bases between the germline ends.